Each of the 32 T cell receptor beta chains below was sequenced from the same sample in a study of OX40 agonist ivuxolimab in advanced cancers. The data were produced by immunoSEQ multiplex PCR, yet TCRdb's version contains in-frame clones alone and is incomplete. The sample carries about 80,000 clones, about 86% recorded once. The source material was CD4+ or CD8+ T cells sorted from blood, sampled in a trial of the OX40 agonist ivuxolimab. The source of these receptors is an adult with an advanced solid tumor such as melanoma, head and neck, liver or kidney cancer.

This clone has only one observation. The chain has TRBV11-2 and TRBJ2-1, with a possible D match to TRBD2 (6 bases). This CDR3 spans 15 amino acids. V was shortened by 3 bases and J by 0 bases, with 9 bases between the two germline ends. From germline, CDR1 is SGHAT and CDR2 FQNNGV. CDR3 protein: CASSLTGGSYNEQFF. For the CDR3, the DNA is TGTGCCAGCAGCTTGACCGGGGGCTCCTACAATGAGCAGTTCTTC.

The chain has TRBV2 and TRBJ2-5; 8 bases are a match to TRBD1. V gave up 2 bases and J gave up 5 bases; unmatched junction bases: 10. This CDR3 comprises 16 residues. The germline V gene encodes CDR1 SNHLY and CDR2 FYNNEI. The CDR3 loop is CASSEQGAVPPETQYF. The CDR3 nucleotides read TGTGCCAGCAGTGAACAGGGGGCAGTCCCCCCGGAGACCCAGTACTTC.

The chain is built from TRBV30 and TRBJ1-1; TRBD1 might be the D (5 bases). Germline CDR1 reads GTSNPN; CDR2 reads SVGIG (reference sequence). The germline V and J ends were trimmed by 2 bases and 11 bases, with 21 bases remaining between them. The CDR3 length is 14 residues. CDR3 in amino acids: CAWSRDSKGIDAFF. The CDR3 coding sequence is TGTGCCTGGAGTCGGGACTCTAAGGGGATTGACGCTTTCTTT.

On this clone: The sample has other DNA sequences that encode this CDR3 too. V usage is TRBV7-3 and J usage is TRBJ1-2; D not resolved. This CDR3 region has 13 residues. Germline assignment: CDR1 SGHTA and CDR2 FQGTGA. Trimming removed 5 bases from V and 2 bases from J, with 9 bases in between. The CDR3 coding sequence is TGTGCCAGCAGCCTCGACTCGAACTATGGCTACACCTTC. This gives the protein CASSLDSNYGYTF.

The V gene is TRBV7-2, the J gene TRBJ2-3, with D possibly TRBD1 on 6 matching bases. This CDR3 is 15 amino acids long. V was cut by 3 bases and J by 4 bases, with 14 bases left in between. Germline V gene data show CDR1 as SGHTA and CDR2 as FQGNSA. The CDR3 sequence: CASSFYTRGSDTQYF. CDR3 DNA sequence: TGTGCCAGCAGCTTTTACACCAGGGGTTCAGATACGCAGTATTTT. Combining the CDR3 with reference TRBV7-2 and TRBJ2-3 gives the whole variable domain GAGVSQSPSNKVTEKGKDVELRCDPISGHTALYWYRQSLGQGLEFLIYFQGNSAPDKSGLPSDRFSAERTGGSVSTLTIQRTQQEDSAVYLCASSFYTRGSDTQYFGPGTRLTVL.

The DNA of the CDR3 is TGTGCCAGCAGCGTAGGAGGTTTGGGGCATAGCTCCTACGAGCAGTACTTC. Translated, it gives CASSVGGLGHSSYEQYF. The rearrangement uses TRBV9 and TRBJ2-5; D perhaps matches TRBD1 (5 bases). The better agreement between TRBJ2-7 and the DNA end casts doubt on the J call. CDR1 and CDR2 from the germline V gene are SGDLS and YYNGEE. There are 17 residues in the CDR3.

To note about this clone: Germline is not matched at one junction end, which may reflect a read error. V gene TRBV29-1 combines with J gene TRBJ1-1, with D unresolved. Germline CDR1 and CDR2: SQVTM and ANQGSEA. This CDR3 is built from 13 residues. CDR3 in DNA: TGCAGCGTTGAATTACAGCTGAACGCTGAAGCTTTCTTT. It specifies CSVELQLNAEAFF.

The chain has TRBV5-4 and TRBJ1-2; possibly TRBD1 for D (6 bases). The CDR3 runs to 14 residues. The germline V and J ends were trimmed by 3 bases and 4 bases, with 13 bases remaining between them. CDR1 SGHNT and CDR2 YYREEE come from the germline V gene (reference sequence). CDR3: CASSSPLQGYGYTF. In DNA, the CDR3 is TGTGCCAGCAGCTCGCCCCTACAGGGCTATGGCTACACCTTC.

This sequence joins TRBV29-1 and TRBJ2-1, with D perhaps matching TRBD2 (5 bases). Germline V gene lookup returns CDR1 SQVTM and CDR2 ANQGSEA. The CDR3 sequence is 14 residues long. V was shortened by 1 base and J by 0 bases, with 7 bases between the two germline ends. CDR3 DNA: TGCAGCGTTGAAGGGACTTTCTCCTACAATGAGCAGTTCTTC. It encodes CSVEGTFSYNEQFF.

This chain links TRBV2 with TRBJ2-2; D may be TRBD1 (5 bases). CDR1 and CDR2 (germline): SNHLY, FYNNEI. V gave up 9 bases and J gave up 6 bases, with 17 bases separating them. CDR3 length: 14 residues. CDR3 region: CASGSVEGAGELFF. The CDR3 coding sequence is TGTGCCAGTGGGTCGGTTGAAGGGGCCGGGGAGCTGTTTTTT.

The chain recombines TRBV5-1 with TRBJ2-7; 14 bases line up with TRBD2. The CDR3 covers 16 residues. With V trimmed by 4 bases and J by 0 bases, 3 bases remained unmatched. Germline V CDR1 and CDR2: SGHRS, YFSETQ. The DNA of the CDR3 is TGCGCCAGCAGCACCGGGACTAGCGGGAGCTCCTACGAGCAGTACTTC. Encoded protein: CASSTGTSGSSYEQYF.

The chain combines TRBV19 with TRBJ1-1; D is possibly TRBD1 (5 bases). Germline CDR1 and CDR2: LNHDA and SQIVND (reference sequence). CDR3 length equals 17 residues. V dropped 3 bases and J dropped 0 bases, with 17 bases sitting between them. The CDR3 loop reads CASSIIRQGGLNTEAFF. The CDR3 DNA is TGTGCCAGTAGTATTATTCGGCAGGGAGGCTTGAACACTGAAGCTTTCTTT.

The V call is TRBV4-2, the J call TRBJ2-2; 9 bases fit TRBD1. J was trimmed by 6 bases and V by 4 bases; bases with no gene match: 6. The CDR3 consists of 15 residues. From germline, CDR1 is LGHNA and CDR2 YNFKEQ. The CDR3 DNA reads TGTGCCAGCAGCCTCGGGACAGGGATGTCCGGGGAGCTGTTTTTT. Protein sequence: CASSLGTGMSGELFF.

For the CDR3, the DNA is TGTGCCAGCAGCCAGACGGGCGCTAGGACGAATTCACCCCTCCACTTT. Amino acids: CASSQTGARTNSPLHF. The chain is built from TRBV7-8 and TRBJ1-6; no clear D gene. V dropped 5 bases and J dropped 7 bases, with 18 bases sitting between them. The germline V gene has CDR1 SGHVS and CDR2 FQNEAQ. The CDR3 is 16 residues long.

The chain combines TRBV7-3 with TRBJ2-5; 8 nucleotides align to TRBD2. The CDR3 spans 15 residues. Germline CDR1 is SGHTA and CDR2 is FQGTGA. The trim removed 0 bases at V and 1 base at J, leaving 1 base unmatched. The CDR3 reads CASSLTRGGQETQYF. The CDR3 DNA follows: TGTGCCAGCAGCTTAACCCGGGGGGGCCAAGAGACCCAGTACTTC. Using reference TRBV7-3 and TRBJ2-5 for the parts outside the CDR3, the full variable domain is GAGVSQTPSNKVTEKGKYVELRCDPISGHTALYWYRQSLGQGPEFLIYFQGTGAADDSGLPNDRFFAVRPEGSVSTLKIQRTERGDSAVYLCASSLTRGGQETQYFGPGTRLLVL.

The rearrangement links TRBV15 to TRBJ1-5; D possibly corresponds to TRBD1 (6 bases). The V gene lost 0 bases and the J gene lost 3 bases, with 9 bases spanning the gap. The CDR3 has 15 residues. Germline V gene data show CDR1 as LNHNV and CDR2 as YYDKDF (reference sequence). The CDR3 bases are TGTGCCACCAGCAGAGATAGGACAGTCAATCAGCCCCAGCATTTT. It specifies CATSRDRTVNQPQHF.

In its sample, this clone was seen once. J is TRBJ1-4 and V is TRBV5-5; the D is unclear. Trimming took off 0 bases at V and 6 bases at J, with 12 bases between the two ends. The length of the CDR3 is 15 residues. Germline CDR1 reads SGHKS; CDR2 reads YYEKEE (reference sequence). The CDR3 nucleotides read TGTGCCAGCAGCTTGGATAAGGGTCGGGATGAAAAACTGTTTTTT. Amino acid sequence: CASSLDKGRDEKLFF.

Written as DNA, the CDR3 is TGCGCCAGCAGCCGCCGGGAGTGGGACACTGAAGCTTTCTTT. Its protein product is CASSRREWDTEAFF. The chain combines TRBV4-1 with TRBJ1-1; no clear D gene. The CDR3 covers 14 residues. The V gene's germline CDR1 is MGHRA and CDR2 YSYEKL. V gave up 4 bases and J gave up 3 bases, with 12 bases separating them.

This rearrangement joins TRBV4-2 to TRBJ1-4, with a possible D match to TRBD1 (6 bases). V lost 0 bases and J lost 0, with 11 bases in between. The germline CDR1 and CDR2 sequences are LGHNA and YNFKEQ. The CDR3 length is 17 residues. The CDR3 spells CASSQDWTDATNEKLFF. CDR3 DNA sequence: TGTGCCAGCAGCCAAGATTGGACAGATGCAACTAATGAAAAACTGTTTTTT.

The sample holds one count of this clone. This may be a read error: a much more frequent sequence differs by one nucleotide. The gene calls are TRBV7-9 and TRBJ1-2; D gene ambiguous. CDR1 SEHNR and CDR2 FQNEAQ come from the germline V gene (reference sequence). There are 13 residues in the CDR3. The ends were cut back, 6 bases at V and 8 bases at J, with 16 bases in the middle. As DNA, the CDR3 is TGTGCCAGCAGTCGTTCCGAATCAACCGGCTACACCTTC. Translation gives CASSRSESTGYTF.

This clone came up once. CDR3 amino acids: CAWSVRGTANTGELFF. CDR3 nucleotides: TGTGCCTGGAGTGTACGAGGGACAGCAAACACCGGGGAGCTGTTTTTT. The chain is built from TRBV30 and TRBJ2-2; 7 bases align to TRBD1. Germline lookup yields CDR1 GTSNPN and CDR2 SVGIG (reference sequence). The V gene end was trimmed by 0 bases and the J gene end by 2 bases; junction bases not matched to a gene: 6. This CDR3 is built from 16 residues.

V is TRBV5-1 and J is TRBJ2-3; D may match TRBD1 or TRBD2 (6 bases each). This CDR3 has 15 amino acids. CDR1 is SGHRS, CDR2 YFSETQ, per germline. V lost 0 bases, J lost 8 bases, and 16 bases lay in between. In DNA form, the CDR3 reads TGCGCCAGCAGCTTGGGCGGGTCCAGGGGAGGTACGCAGTATTTT. Translation gives CASSLGGSRGGTQYF.

V and J are TRBV6-1 and TRBJ1-1, with D perhaps TRBD1 (5 bases). This CDR3 region has 13 residues. Looked up from germline, CDR1 is MNHNS and CDR2 is SASEGT. V lost 5 bases, J lost 1 base, and 8 bases lay in between. In DNA, the CDR3 is TGTGCCAGCAGTTCAGGGTCGAACACTGAAGCTTTCTTT. Translating gives CASSSGSNTEAFF.

V usage is TRBV11-2 and J usage is TRBJ2-7, with 8 bases fitting TRBD1. The germline gives CDR1 SGHAT, CDR2 FQNNGV. V was clipped by 2 bases and J by 2 bases; unmatched bases: 5. CDR3 length: 15 residues. CDR3 loop: CASSLLTGVPYEQYF. As DNA, the CDR3 is TGTGCCAGCAGCTTACTGACAGGGGTTCCCTACGAGCAGTACTTC. Full variable domain (rest looked up from reference TRBV11-2 and TRBJ2-7): EAGVAQSPRYKIIEKRQSVAFWCNPISGHATLYWYQQILGQGPKLLIQFQNNGVVDDSQLPKDRFSAERLKGVDSTLKIQPAKLEDSAVYLCASSLLTGVPYEQYFGPGTRLTVT.

The rearrangement links TRBV7-3 to TRBJ2-3; no clear D. V was cut by 2 bases and J by 2 bases, with 11 bases left in between. Looked up from germline, CDR1 is SGHTA and CDR2 is FQGTGA. CDR3 length equals 15 residues. CDR3 DNA sequence: TGTGCCAGCAGCTTACTGGGCCCCCCCACAGATACGCAGTATTTT. Protein product: CASSLLGPPTDTQYF.

This clone occurred a few times. The rearrangement joins TRBV2 to TRBJ1-1, with D possibly being TRBD1 (5 bases). CDR3 length: 13 residues. The germline CDR1 and CDR2 sequences are SNHLY and FYNNEI. Trimming pared 3 bases from V and 5 bases from J, leaving 10 bases between. The CDR3 sequence: CASSEGQRTEAFF. As DNA, the CDR3 is TGTGCCAGCAGTGAGGGGCAGAGGACTGAAGCTTTCTTT.

This chain links TRBV7-3 with TRBJ2-2; D possibly corresponds to TRBD2 (6 bases). Trimming stripped 3 bases from V and 6 bases from J, with 11 bases between. This CDR3 region has 14 residues. CDR1 is SGHTA, CDR2 FQGTGA, per germline. The CDR3, as DNA: TGTGCCAGCAGCTTCTCCGGGGGAGCCGGGGAGCTGTTTTTT. This gives the protein CASSFSGGAGELFF.

This clone was detected a few times. The chain joins TRBV2 to TRBJ1-2; D remains ambiguous. The CDR3 loop spans 15 amino acids. V was cut by 0 bases and J by 4 bases, with 12 bases left in between. Germline assignment: CDR1 SNHLY and CDR2 FYNNEI. The CDR3 DNA reads as TGTGCCAGCAGTGAAGCGCTTCTGGCGGGCTATGGCTACACCTTC. Translation: CASSEALLAGYGYTF.

This chain joins TRBV28 and TRBJ2-7; D ambiguous. Between the trimmed V and J ends, which lost 4 bases and 1 base, there was a span of 2 bases. The germline V gene encodes CDR1 MDHEN and CDR2 SYDVKM. This CDR3 is 11 amino acids long. This CDR3 reads CASSSSYEQYF. The CDR3 region has the DNA TGTGCCAGCAGTTCATCCTACGAGCAGTACTTC.

V gene TRBV9 combines with J gene TRBJ2-3; 7 nucleotides agree with TRBD1. The trim removed 3 bases at V and 3 bases at J, leaving 10 bases unmatched. Germline V gene data show CDR1 as SGDLS and CDR2 as YYNGEE. The length of the CDR3 is 16 residues. CDR3 coding DNA: TGTGCCAGCAGCGCTAGGGGACAGCCTGAGACAGATACGCAGTATTTT. Its translation is CASSARGQPETDTQYF.

The genes are TRBV18 and TRBJ2-1, with 14 bases that match TRBD2. This CDR3 contains 14 residues. Trimming removed 4 bases from V and 10 bases from J; junction bases left unmatched: 3. Germline assignment: CDR1 KGHSH and CDR2 LQKENI. The CDR3 DNA sequence: TGTGCCAGCTCACGGGGACTAGCGGGGGCCGAGCAGTTCTTC. Amino acids: CASSRGLAGAEQFF.

This clone was recorded only once. The CDR3 region is CASSLEVTGASGELFF. In DNA form, the CDR3 reads TGCGCCAGCAGCTTGGAAGTGACAGGGGCTTCCGGGGAGCTGTTTTTT. The chain has TRBV5-1 and TRBJ2-2; 8 bases map to TRBD1. The CDR3 loop spans 16 amino acids. CDR1 and CDR2 (germline): SGHRS, YFSETQ. Losses at the gene ends were 0 bases for V and 6 bases for J; bases not matched to a gene: 7.